This is a list of T cell receptor beta chains from one sample in a study of spatial heterogeneity in lung cancer. MiXCR was run by TCRdb on the 5' RACE reads, yielding one entry per CDR3 protein. The top ten clones hold about 15% of a sample with about 120,000 distinct CDR3 sequences, more than 9% of them seen once. The starting material was PBMCs, obtained at follow-up. These TCRs come from a male donor with early-stage non-small cell lung cancer. Each CDR3 is given with its conserved first and last residue.

v_call,j_call,cdr3_aa
TRBV24-1,TRBJ2-5,CATSDGSKGTQYF
TRBV10-2,TRBJ1-1,CASNAIGSNRAFF
TRBV19,TRBJ2-3,CASSIQRGPTDTQYF
TRBV12-3/TRBV12-4,TRBJ2-5,CASSLGFGEETQYF
TRBV18,TRBJ1-1,CASSPPRGITEAFF
TRBV24-1,TRBJ1-2,CATSSTGGDYGYTF
TRBV29-1,TRBJ2-1,CSVETGLRSYNEQFF
TRBV4-1,TRBJ2-2,CASSQVVAGATGELFF
TRBV27,TRBJ1-4,CASSLPYRTIRTNEKLFF
TRBV20-1,TRBJ1-5,CSASIRNQPQHF
TRBV2,TRBJ1-1,CASSSKGDVMNTEAFF
TRBV27,TRBJ2-1,CASSLQGSSYNEQFF
TRBV5-4,TRBJ2-3,CASSSKRTGSTDTQYF
TRBV6-5,TRBJ2-1,CASCRARMLNEQFF
TRBV29-1,TRBJ2-5,CSVEGQIQETQYF
TRBV3-1,TRBJ1-1,CASSQDPENTEAFF
TRBV25-1,TRBJ2-7,CASCDSQGGTYEQYF
TRBV27,TRBJ2-3,CATRRMRGLGDTQYF
TRBV7-2,TRBJ1-2,CASSPVKGDYGYTF
TRBV28,TRBJ1-5,CASRTGNQPQHF
TRBV29-1,TRBJ2-3,CSVEDEGHHTDTQYF
TRBV6-6,TRBJ2-3,CASSYVRFFSDTQYF
TRBV29-1,TRBJ2-7,CSVEVSGGAEQYF
TRBV4-3,TRBJ2-7,CASSQESQGGYEQYF